The rows below give T cell receptor beta chains drawn from one sample of a study of regulatory T cells in long-lasting Graves disease. TCRdb re-analysed the multiplex PCR reads in MiXCR, keeping a single row per CDR3 protein. The table shows some 400,000 distinct CDR3 sequences, with just under 15% occurring only once. The same specimen was also included in a second study, on T cells in Graves' hyperthyroidism and ophthalmopathy.

The specimen was peripheral blood mononuclear cells (PBMCs), collected at new diagnosis, from a patient treated with antithyroid drugs. The receptors were gathered from a woman in her 30s with Graves disease. The CDR3 runs from the conserved cysteine through the conserved F or W.

TRBJ2-2 TRBV7-9 14 CASSFGQPPGELFF
TRBJ2-3 TRBV27 15 CASSLIGVTTDTQYF
TRBJ2-5 TRBV11-1 14 CASSLGWEQETQYF
TRBJ2-7 TRBV12-5 17 CASGRPVAGGNSYEQYF
TRBJ2-5 TRBV11-3 13 CASSYERLGTQYF
TRBJ1-6 TRBV11-2 16 CASSLSRPGFDSPLHF
TRBJ2-7 TRBV6-2/TRBV6-3 13 CAISGTGGGEQYF
TRBJ1-2 TRBV5-1 14 CASSPGVGLYGYTF
TRBJ2-2 TRBV11-1 15 CASSPDWQNTGELFF
TRBJ1-1 TRBV20-1 14 CSASPGRVNTEAFF
TRBJ1-2 TRBV4-1 15 CASSQVGTGTYGYTF
TRBJ2-3 TRBV28 18 CASRLLAGGPGLTDTQYF
TRBJ2-2 TRBV10-3 18 CAISGPGTSGSSTGELLF
TRBJ1-1 TRBV2 15 CASSVTGGLWTEAFF
TRBJ2-1 TRBV10-1 13 CASSEGDYNEQFF
TRBJ2-7 TRBV12-3/TRBV12-4 14 CASSLLEGPHEQYF
TRBJ2-3 TRBV5-8 15 CASSFVIAGPDTQYF
. TRBV6-2/TRBV6-3 15 CASTPLPGPQETQYF
TRBJ2-1 TRBV12-3/TRBV12-4 16 CASRDQLAGRYNEQFF
TRBJ1-2 TRBV12-5 16 CASGPTITTGGDGYTF
TRBJ2-3 TRBV2 17 CASSDLSGLAGTTTQYF
TRBJ2-4 TRBV3-1 16 CASSPGAGGPKNIQYF
TRBJ1-2 TRBV29-1 12 CSAITTGDGYTF
TRBJ2-2 TRBV5-6 16 CASSRIQGEGTGELFF
TRBJ2-1 TRBV20-1 16 CSARSGTTTSYNEQFF
TRBJ2-1 TRBV7-7 16 CASSLFGSGRTNEQFF
TRBJ2-7 TRBV11-2 15 CASSLAGQPFYEQYF
TRBJ2-7 TRBV3-1 12 CASSHSRYEQYF
TRBJ2-2 TRBV20-1 16 CSAGDSYAVNTGELFF
TRBJ1-2 TRBV18 13 CASSPKEGYGYTF
TRBJ2-5 TRBV4-2 15 CASSRQWGGQETQYF
TRBJ2-1 TRBV12-3/TRBV12-4 12 CASRLDDDEQFF
TRBJ2-1 TRBV6-2/TRBV6-3 14 CASSLSSSYNEQLF
TRBJ2-7 TRBV20-1 14 CSARDSRERYEQYF
TRBJ1-5 TRBV24-1 13 CATSDVSDQPQHF
TRBJ2-1 TRBV14 15 CASSQDLPGSHEQFF
TRBJ1-5 TRBV6-8 14 CASRQGTDNQPQHF
TRBJ2-1 TRBV6-1 14 CATGGGRAWMGQFF
TRBJ2-5 TRBV11-1 14 CAAGTSGSAETQYF
TRBJ2-5 TRBV19 13 CASTRDRRETQYF
TRBJ2-3 TRBV20-1 14 CSASGSGSTDTQYF
TRBJ2-7 TRBV12-3/TRBV12-4 14 CATSKGLPNYEQYF
TRBJ1-2 TRBV15 13 CATSPGARDGYTF
TRBJ2-7 TRBV15 15 CATSRDWRFSYEQYF
TRBJ2-3 TRBV6-1 20 CASSQGTSGTIWSSTDTQYF
TRBJ2-3 TRBV20-1 17 CSATGTSGTPKADTQYF
TRBJ1-5 TRBV2 15 CASSELGQGRQPHHF
TRBJ2-5 TRBV14 14 CASSHRDGQETQYF
TRBJ1-5 TRBV7-9 15 CASSVTGDSNQPQHF
TRBJ2-1 TRBV9 14 CASSAGTELNEQFF
TRBJ2-1 TRBV4-1 18 CASSQEPAATGSFNEQFF
TRBJ1-2 TRBV12-3/TRBV12-4 14 CASSPSGQEIGYTF
TRBJ2-7 TRBV18 12 CASSPRHNEQYF
TRBJ2-7 TRBV24-1 16 CATSDRRPSGRYEQYF